This is a list of T cell receptor beta chains from one sample in a study of blood T cell repertoires in COVID-19. Only in-frame clones appear in the TCRdb table, and some are missing; sequencing was by immunoSEQ multiplex PCR. The sample lists 200,000 to 300,000 clones; more than 85% were seen once. The material sequenced was peripheral blood. These receptors came from a woman aged 55 to 70 with COVID-19, enrolled during active disease. Both conserved end residues are part of each CDR3. A D gene is named only where the DNA matches it firmly. Clone size appears in some rows only: once, few, many, or a class for an expanded clone.

.,TRBJ2-2,once,TRBV7-9,CASSLVSGTGELFF,TGTGCCAGCAGCTTAGTCTCGGGAACCGGGGAGCTGTTTTTT
.,TRBJ1-2,.,TRBV7-2,CASSQTEIRGYTF,TGTGCCAGCAGCCAAACAGAGATTCGGGGCTACACCTTC
TRBD1,TRBJ1-4,.,TRBV15,CATSRDPVTGGDEKLFF,TGTGCCACCAGCAGAGATCCGGTGACAGGGGGTGACGAAAAACTGTTTTTT
.,TRBJ2-3,.,TRBV7-9,CASSPAQSGADTQYF,TGTGCCAGCAGCCCCGCCCAGTCCGGGGCAGATACGCAGTATTTT
.,TRBJ2-3,once,TRBV2,CASSEGTPPLPPDTQYF,TGTGCCAGCAGTGAAGGGACTCCCCCGCTTCCCCCAGATACGCAGTATTTT
TRBD1,TRBJ1-5,.,TRBV30,CACDRGDNQPQHF,TGTGCCTGCGACAGGGGGGACAATCAGCCCCAGCATTTT
TRBD2,TRBJ2-1,.,TRBV18,CASSPGLAASGEQFF,TGTGCCAGCTCACCGGGACTAGCGGCGTCAGGGGAGCAGTTCTTC
.,TRBJ2-1,once,TRBV19,CASSNPIVGDSYNEQFF,TGTGCCAGTAGTAATCCTATAGTCGGGGACTCCTACAATGAGCAGTTCTTC
.,TRBJ1-5,.,TRBV30,CAWGGTYSNQPQHF,TGTGCCTGGGGAGGGACATATAGCAATCAGCCCCAGCATTTT
.,TRBJ1-1,.,TRBV5-5,CASSLLVRIQQGNTEAFF,TGTGCCAGCAGCTTGCTGGTGCGAATACAGCAGGGGAACACTGAAGCTTTCTTT
TRBD1,TRBJ1-1,.,TRBV7-2,CASSKRTGSEAFF,TGTGCCAGCAGCAAGAGGACAGGGTCTGAAGCTTTCTTT
TRBD1,TRBJ1-3,once,TRBV6-5,CASSNGQAGNTIYF,TGTGCCAGCAGTAACGGACAGGCTGGAAACACCATATATTTT
TRBD1,TRBJ1-1,.,TRBV28,CASSSRTGGVSEAFF,TGTGCCAGCAGCTCCAGGACAGGGGGCGTTTCTGAAGCTTTCTTT
.,TRBJ2-5,once,TRBV5-1,CASSPRTVPGETQYF,TGCGCCAGCAGCCCTCGGACAGTTCCCGGGGAGACCCAGTACTTC
.,TRBJ2-7,once,TRBV10-3,CAIAGNPTYEQYF,TGTGCCATTGCAGGGAACCCCACCTACGAGCAGTACTTC
TRBD1,TRBJ2-1,.,TRBV30,CAWSGDRGNEQFF,TGTGCCTGGAGCGGCGACAGGGGCAATGAGCAGTTCTTC
TRBD1,TRBJ2-1,.,TRBV19,CASSRTGPYNEQFF,TGTGCCAGTAGTAGGACAGGTCCTTACAATGAGCAGTTCTTC
.,TRBJ2-7,.,TRBV7-9,CASSSTTGIYEQYF,TGTGCCAGCAGCTCAACCACCGGGATCTACGAGCAGTACTTC
.,TRBJ2-2,.,TRBV4-2,CASSQDGRENTGELFF,TGTGCCAGCAGCCAAGATGGCCGGGAGAACACCGGGGAGCTGTTTTTT
TRBD1,TRBJ2-2,.,TRBV24-1,CATSDRRDSENTGELFF,TGTGCCACCAGTGACCGCCGGGACAGCGAGAACACCGGGGAGCTGTTTTTT
.,TRBJ2-7,.,TRBV7-2,CASSLGGLGWVAASYEQYF,TGTGCCAGCAGCTTAGGGGGTTTAGGTTGGGTAGCGGCCTCCTACGAGCAGTACTTC
TRBD1,TRBJ2-3,.,TRBV24-1,CATSDPTGAKDTQYF,TGTGCCACCAGTGATCCGACAGGGGCTAAGGATACGCAGTATTTT
TRBD2,TRBJ2-1,few,TRBV7-2,CASSPPRLATNEQFF,TGTGCCAGCAGCCCCCCCCGACTAGCGACCAATGAGCAGTTCTTC
TRBD1,TRBJ2-1,.,TRBV28,CASRPRGQGAGNEQFF,TGTGCCAGCAGGCCTAGGGGACAGGGGGCGGGAAATGAGCAGTTCTTC
.,TRBJ1-5,.,TRBV6-2/TRBV6-3,CASSYRQDPDEPQHF,TGTGCCAGCAGTTACCGACAGGACCCGGATGAGCCCCAGCATTTT
TRBD1,TRBJ2-6,.,TRBV4-3,CASSHSYFSGGSGANVLTF,TGCGCCAGCAGCCACAGCTATTTCTCAGGGGGCTCTGGGGCCAACGTCCTGACTTTC
TRBD2,TRBJ2-1,.,TRBV7-9,CASSNQLAGGGNEQFF,TGTGCCAGCAGCAACCAACTAGCGGGAGGAGGTAATGAGCAGTTCTTC